These 32 T cell receptor beta chains were all obtained from the same sample, sequenced in a study of blood T cell repertoires in COVID-19. Method: immunoSEQ multiplex PCR; TCRdb's copy keeps in-frame clones and lacks some. Of 300,000 or so clones listed, 80% to 90% are singletons. The sample comprised peripheral blood. The receptors were gathered from a woman aged 40 to 49 with acute or convalescent COVID-19.

This chain connects TRBV6-1 to TRBJ1-3; D gene ambiguous. V lost 6 bases and J lost 4, with 4 bases in between. The CDR3 length is 11 residues. From germline, CDR1 is MNHNS and CDR2 SASEGT. CDR3 sequence reads: CASRRGNTIYF. DNA for the CDR3: TGTGCCAGCAGGAGGGGAAACACCATATATTTT.

This clone appeared once. The J gene is TRBJ1-3, the V gene TRBV29-1; D not certain. CDR3 length equals 14 residues. The germline V and J ends were trimmed by 3 bases and 0 bases, with 9 bases remaining between them. Per the germline V gene, CDR1 is SQVTM and CDR2 is ANQGSEA. The CDR3 loop reads CSVEDSSSGNTIYF. In nucleotides, the CDR3 is TGCAGCGTTGAGGACTCGTCCTCTGGAAACACCATATATTTT. The full variable domain, its missing parts supplied by reference TRBV29-1 and TRBJ1-3, is SAVISQKPSRDICQRGTSLTIQCQVDSQVTMMFWYRQQPGQSLTLIATANQGSEATYESGFVIDKFPISRPNLTFSTLTVSNMSPEDSSIYLCSVEDSSSGNTIYFGEGSWLTVV.

The genes are TRBV7-3 and TRBJ1-4, with D unclear. Germline-derived CDR1 and CDR2 are SGHTA and FQGTGA. Trimming took off 0 bases at V and 8 bases at J, with 13 bases between the two ends. This CDR3 comprises 15 residues. The CDR3 spells CASSLTGVFGEKLFF. CDR3 DNA: TGTGCCAGCAGCTTAACGGGAGTGTTTGGGGAAAAACTGTTTTTT.

The chain combines TRBV27 with TRBJ1-1; weak D call: TRBD1 (6 bases). Germline V gene lookup returns CDR1 MNHEY and CDR2 SMNVEV (reference sequence). Trimming pared 4 bases from V and 7 bases from J, leaving 25 bases between. This CDR3 comprises 17 residues. The CDR3 DNA is TGTGCCAGCAGTTCTCCTCTCCGCGGGGGGCCTAGGGGTGAAGCTTTCTTT. Protein: CASSSPLRGGPRGEAFF.

The chain is built from TRBV3-1 (or the pseudogene TRBV3-2) and TRBJ2-2; no firm D call. Trimming cost V 1 base and J 6 bases, with 6 bases left between them. The CDR3 covers 13 residues. The V gene's germline CDR1 is LGHDT and CDR2 YNNKEL (reference sequence). CDR3 amino acids: CASSQALAGELFF. The CDR3 nucleotides read TGTGCCAGCAGCCAAGCCCTTGCCGGGGAGCTGTTTTTT.

CDR3 DNA: TGTGCCAGCACTTACACAGATACGCAGTATTTT. The encoded protein is CASTYTDTQYF. The V call is TRBV12-3 or TRBV12-4, the J call TRBJ2-3; D is undetermined. CDR3 length: 11 amino acids. The ends were cut back, 7 bases at V and 2 bases at J, with 4 bases in the middle.

The V gene is TRBV19, the J gene TRBJ1-6, with D maybe TRBD1 (5 bases). Germline V gene data show CDR1 as LNHDA and CDR2 as SQIVND (reference sequence). V was cut by 3 bases and J by 8 bases, with 11 bases left in between. This CDR3 is built from 14 residues. Here the CDR3 DNA reads TGTGCCAGTAGTATCGTGTGGGGCGATTCACCCCTCCACTTT. Its protein is CASSIVWGDSPLHF.

The J gene is TRBJ2-2, the V gene TRBV5-1; D might be TRBD1 (5 bases). The CDR3 covers 14 residues. Trimming took off 2 bases at V and 3 bases at J, with 8 bases between the two ends. The germline V gene has CDR1 SGHRS and CDR2 YFSETQ. The CDR3 DNA reads as TGCGCCAGCAGCTTTTCCAGGGACACCGGGGAGCTGTTTTTT. Translation gives CASSFSRDTGELFF.

The V gene is TRBV24-1, the J gene TRBJ2-3; weak D call: TRBD1 (6 bases). The CDR3 has 13 residues. V was clipped by 6 bases and J by 6 bases, with 12 bases between them. From germline, CDR1 is KGHDR and CDR2 SFDVKD. The CDR3 DNA sequence: TGTGCCACCAGTTTCCAGGGGCAGGATACGCAGTATTTT. As protein: CATSFQGQDTQYF.

The J gene is TRBJ1-4, the V gene TRBV4-1; 7 bases map to TRBD1. The CDR3 spans 15 residues. The V gene end was trimmed by 1 base and the J gene end by 6 bases; junction bases not matched to a gene: 5. In germline, CDR1 is MGHRA, CDR2 YSYEKL. CDR3 loop: CASSQADRDHEKLFF. The CDR3 DNA is TGCGCCAGCAGCCAAGCCGACAGGGATCATGAAAAACTGTTTTTT.

This sequence joins TRBV5-4 and TRBJ2-5, with D maybe TRBD1 (7 bases). V was pared by 4 bases and J by 4 bases, with 20 bases between. This CDR3 is built from 16 residues. Looked up from germline, CDR1 is SGHNT and CDR2 is YYREEE (reference sequence). Written as DNA, the CDR3 is TGTGCCAGCAGCCCCGCCCGACAGGGAGGTAGAGAGACCCAGTACTTC. Its protein is CASSPARQGGRETQYF.

This chain connects TRBV12-5 to TRBJ1-2, with D possibly matching TRBD1 (5 bases). Germline V lookup: CDR1 LGHNT, CDR2 FRNRAP. Trimming removed 0 bases at V and 3 bases at J, with 5 bases between. The CDR3 runs 13 residues. The CDR3 is CASGLVTDYGYTF. For the CDR3, the DNA is TGTGCTAGTGGTTTGGTGACAGACTATGGCTACACCTTC. Looking up the rest from reference TRBV12-5 and TRBJ1-2 gives the full variable domain: DARVTQTPRHKVTEMGQEVTMRCQPILGHNTVFWYRQTMMQGLELLAYFRNRAPLDDSGMPKDRFSAEMPDATLATLKIQPSEPRDSAVYFCASGLVTDYGYTFGSGTRLTVV.

The V and J genes are TRBV30 and TRBJ1-1, with 12 bases matching TRBD1. The CDR3 loop spans 15 amino acids. Germline CDR1 and CDR2: GTSNPN and SVGIG (reference sequence). After removal of 1 base from V and 7 bases from J, the junction contained 7 bases not matched to a gene. CDR3 bases: TGTGCCTGGAGTGGGGACAGGGGGCGAAATCATGAAGCTTTCTTT. This encodes CAWSGDRGRNHEAFF.

This clone was counted only a few times. The V and J genes are TRBV6-1 and TRBJ1-5; D not certain. The germline V and J ends were trimmed by 3 bases and 5 bases, with 11 bases remaining between them. The germline gives CDR1 MNHNS, CDR2 SASEGT. The CDR3 is 14 amino acids. The CDR3 here is CASSEGGEYQPQHF. Here the CDR3 DNA reads TGTGCCAGCAGTGAGGGTGGGGAGTATCAGCCCCAGCATTTT.

In its sample, this clone was seen once. This rearrangement joins TRBV19 to TRBJ1-1, with 8 nucleotides matching TRBD1. Trimming cost V 4 bases and J 1 base; bases outside gene matches: 2. CDR3 length equals 14 residues. From germline, CDR1 is LNHDA and CDR2 SQIVND (reference sequence). The CDR3 spells CASSRTGTNTEAFF. DNA for the CDR3: TGTGCCAGTAGTAGGACAGGGACGAACACTGAAGCTTTCTTT.

J is TRBJ2-5 and V is TRBV9; TRBD1 aligns across 8 bases. Trimming removed 6 bases from V and 5 bases from J; junction bases left unmatched: 15. The CDR3 extends over 16 amino acids. The V gene's germline CDR1 is SGDLS and CDR2 YYNGEE. CDR3 sequence (DNA): TGTGCCAGCAACTTCACTGGACAGGGCGTCGGGGAGACCCAGTACTTC. Its translation is CASNFTGQGVGETQYF.

The chain recombines TRBV14 with TRBJ2-6, with 7 positions matching TRBD1. The CDR3 has 22 amino acids. V lost 0 bases to trimming and J lost 3 bases; unmatched junction nucleotides: 20. From germline, CDR1 is SGHDN and CDR2 FVKESK. The DNA for the CDR3 is TGTGCCAGCAGCCAAGACCTCGGCGCTCGAACAGGGGAAAAAGGTGGGGCCAACGTCCTGACTTTC. Amino acids: CASSQDLGARTGEKGGANVLTF.

V and J are TRBV11-2 and TRBJ1-4, with a possible D match to TRBD1 (6 bases). The V gene's germline CDR1 is SGHAT and CDR2 FQNNGV. The CDR3 runs to 15 residues. V was pared by 3 bases and J by 4 bases, with 12 bases between. The CDR3 reads CASSFQGIGNEKLFF. The CDR3 coding sequence is TGTGCCAGCAGCTTTCAGGGGATAGGTAATGAAAAACTGTTTTTT.

This chain connects TRBV27 to TRBJ1-5; D gene unclear. V lost 4 bases, J lost 5 bases, and 9 bases lay in between. This CDR3 is built from 13 residues. Germline values: CDR1 MNHEY, CDR2 SMNVEV (reference sequence). The CDR3 DNA sequence: TGTGCCAGCAGTTCTACAGCCCATCAGCCCCAGCATTTT. Translating it yields CASSSTAHQPQHF.

V and J are TRBV25-1 and TRBJ2-5; 8 nucleotides line up with TRBD1. The CDR3 extends over 16 amino acids. Trimming took 0 bases from V and 5 from J; bases not matched to a gene: 8. CDR1 is MGHDK, CDR2 SYGVNS, per germline. CDR3 DNA sequence: TGTGCCAGCAGTGAATATGGTCAGGGGGCAGGGGAGACCCAGTACTTC. It codes for CASSEYGQGAGETQYF.

This clone has just one count. The chain couples TRBV5-8 to TRBJ1-1; TRBD1 matches 9 bases. V trimming: 4 bases; J trimming: 4 bases; junction bases outside the gene matches: 5. The germline V gene has CDR1 SGHTS and CDR2 YDEGEE. The CDR3 consists of 14 residues. DNA for the CDR3: TGTGCCAGCAGCGTCAACAGGGGGCGCACTGAAGCTTTCTTT. This codes for CASSVNRGRTEAFF.

The J gene is TRBJ1-1, the V gene TRBV7-2; the D gene is possibly TRBD1 (5 bases). The CDR3 totals 14 residues. The V gene lost 2 bases and the J gene lost 5 bases, with 12 bases spanning the gap. Germline assignment: CDR1 SGHTA and CDR2 FQGNSA. In DNA, the CDR3 is TGTGCCAGCAGCTTATCTCAGGGATTTACTGAAGCTTTCTTT. It translates to CASSLSQGFTEAFF.

The rearrangement joins TRBV2 to TRBJ2-4, with 13 nucleotides matching TRBD2. This CDR3 is built from 13 residues. Trimming removed 6 bases from V and 10 bases from J; junction bases left unmatched: 3. CDR1 is SNHLY, CDR2 FYNNEI, per germline. Written as DNA, the CDR3 is TGTGCCAGCAGCGCGACTAGCGGGGGGATTCAGTACTTC. Protein product: CASSATSGGIQYF. The full variable domain, completed using reference TRBV2 and TRBJ2-4, is EPEVTQTPSHQVTQMGQEVILRCVPISNHLYFYWYRQILGQKVEFLVSFYNNEISEKSEIFDDQFSVERPDGSNFTLKIRSTKLEDSAMYFCASSATSGGIQYFGAGTRLSVL.

This clone occurred once. Distinct nucleotide sequences in the sample also encode this CDR3. V usage is TRBV18 and J usage is TRBJ1-2; the D is unclear. CDR1 and CDR2 from the germline V gene are KGHSH and LQKENI. The V end lost 3 bases, the J end lost 4 bases, and 9 bases lay between the germline ends. The CDR3 length is 13 residues. DNA for the CDR3: TGTGCCAGCTCACCTAGGGAGAGCTATGGCTACACCTTC. Protein product: CASSPRESYGYTF.

This clone was observed a handful of times. The chain combines TRBV9 with TRBJ2-1; 9 bases agree with TRBD1. V dropped 3 bases and J dropped 6; count of bases not matched to a gene: 4. Germline V gene sequence: CDR1 SGDLS, CDR2 YYNGEE. The CDR3 is 14 residues long. The CDR3 DNA follows: TGTGCCAGCAGCGGCCGGGACAGGGTCAATGAGCAGTTCTTC. Translated: CASSGRDRVNEQFF.

The chain employs TRBV5-1 and TRBJ1-4, with TRBD1 matching over 8 bases. This CDR3 is 16 amino acids long. Losses at the gene ends were 3 bases for V and 3 bases for J; bases not matched to a gene: 7. CDR1 and CDR2 (germline): SGHRS, YFSETQ. The CDR3, as DNA: TGCGCCAGCAGCTCCTGGCCGGACAGGGCTAATGAAAAACTGTTTTTT. Translation: CASSSWPDRANEKLFF.

The chain joins TRBV18 to TRBJ1-5; TRBD1 agrees at 7 bases. Germline V gene data show CDR1 as KGHSH and CDR2 as LQKENI. The V and J ends lost 0 bases and 0 bases, in that order; junction bases with no gene match: 8. The CDR3 spans 18 residues. Written as DNA, the CDR3 is TGTGCCAGCTCACCACCTTCGACAGGGAGCTATAGCAATCAGCCCCAGCATTTT. Translated: CASSPPSTGSYSNQPQHF.

This clone was observed once. The rearrangement joins TRBV6-5 to TRBJ1-5; D ambiguous. Deletions cut 4 bases from V and 4 bases from J, with 14 bases between. Germline V CDR1 and CDR2: MNHEY, SVGAGI. There are 15 residues in the CDR3. CDR3 nucleotide sequence: TGTGCCAGCAGTTGCTGGACTGTCGGAAATCAGCCCCAGCATTTT. Its translation is CASSCWTVGNQPQHF.

The V gene is TRBV9, the J gene TRBJ2-3; TRBD2 might be the D (7 bases). The CDR3 runs 16 residues. Trimming removed 5 bases at V and 2 bases at J, with 18 bases between. Germline V gene lookup returns CDR1 SGDLS and CDR2 YYNGEE. Written as DNA, the CDR3 is TGTGCCAGCAGTGGTTACGGGGGGCCGATCACAGATACGCAGTATTTT. It codes for CASSGYGGPITDTQYF.

The gene calls are TRBV5-5 and TRBJ2-3; D might be TRBD2 (5 bases). This CDR3 is built from 13 residues. V was cut by 4 bases and J by 6 bases, with 12 bases left in between. Germline CDR1 is SGHKS and CDR2 is YYEKEE (reference sequence). DNA for the CDR3: TGTGCCAGCAGCGTGCGGCCGGGGGATACGCAGTATTTT. This codes for CASSVRPGDTQYF.

The chain links TRBV6-4 to TRBJ1-3; TRBD1 is a possible D gene (5 bases). The germline CDR1 and CDR2 sequences are MRHNA and SNTAGT. Trimming left V 2 bases short and J 0 bases short, with 14 bases between. The CDR3 contains 17 residues. This CDR3 is CASSDSVGHRSGNTIYF. CDR3 in DNA: TGTGCCAGCAGTGACAGTGTAGGACACCGCTCTGGAAACACCATATATTTT.

The V and J genes are TRBV4-2 and TRBJ1-6, with 7 bases fitting TRBD1. This CDR3 comprises 14 residues. Per the germline V gene, CDR1 is LGHNA and CDR2 is YNFKEQ. J was trimmed by 5 bases and V by 4 bases; bases with no gene match: 2. CDR3 in DNA: TGTGCCAGCAGCCGTACAGGGGATAATTCACCCCTCCACTTT. This sequence encodes CASSRTGDNSPLHF.